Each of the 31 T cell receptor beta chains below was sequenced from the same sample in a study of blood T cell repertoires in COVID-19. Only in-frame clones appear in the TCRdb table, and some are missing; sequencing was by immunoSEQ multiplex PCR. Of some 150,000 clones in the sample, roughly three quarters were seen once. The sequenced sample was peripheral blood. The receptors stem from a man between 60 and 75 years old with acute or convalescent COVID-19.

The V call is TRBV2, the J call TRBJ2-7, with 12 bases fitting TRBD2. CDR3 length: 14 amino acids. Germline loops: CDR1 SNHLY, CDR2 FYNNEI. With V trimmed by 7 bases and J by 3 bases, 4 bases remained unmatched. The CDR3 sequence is CASKPGLAGYEQYF. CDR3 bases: TGTGCCAGCAAACCGGGACTAGCGGGCTACGAGCAGTACTTC. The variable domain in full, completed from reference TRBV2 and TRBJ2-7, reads EPEVTQTPSHQVTQMGQEVILRCVPISNHLYFYWYRQILGQKVEFLVSFYNNEISEKSEIFDDQFSVERPDGSNFTLKIRSTKLEDSAMYFCASKPGLAGYEQYFGPGTRLTVT.

CDR3 DNA sequence: TGTGCCAGCAGCATGGGACCGGGCGGGTATGAGCAGTTCTTC. Residues: CASSMGPGGYEQFF. V and J are TRBV5-5 and TRBJ2-1; D possibly matches TRBD1 or TRBD2 (5 bases each). This CDR3 has 14 amino acids. Germline V gives CDR1 SGHKS, CDR2 YYEKEE (reference sequence). Trimming removed 4 bases at V and 8 bases at J, with 16 bases between.

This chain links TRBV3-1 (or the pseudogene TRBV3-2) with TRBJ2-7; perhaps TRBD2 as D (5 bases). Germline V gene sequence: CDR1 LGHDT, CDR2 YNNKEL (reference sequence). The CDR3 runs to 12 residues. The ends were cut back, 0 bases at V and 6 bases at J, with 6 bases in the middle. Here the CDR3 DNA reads TGTGCCAGCAGCCAAGATGCGGGCGAGCAGTACTTC. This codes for CASSQDAGEQYF.

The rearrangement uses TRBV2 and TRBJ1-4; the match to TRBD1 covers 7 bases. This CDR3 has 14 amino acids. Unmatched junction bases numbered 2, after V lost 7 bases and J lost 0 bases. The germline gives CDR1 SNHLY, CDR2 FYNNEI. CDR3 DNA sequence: TGTGCCAGCACTGGACAGGCAACTAATGAAAAACTGTTTTTT. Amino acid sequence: CASTGQATNEKLFF.

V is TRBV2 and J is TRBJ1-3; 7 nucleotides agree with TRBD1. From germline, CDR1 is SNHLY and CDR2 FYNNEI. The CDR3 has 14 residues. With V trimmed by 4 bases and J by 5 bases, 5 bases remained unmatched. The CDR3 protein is CASSGGGSRNTIYF. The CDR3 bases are TGTGCCAGCAGTGGAGGGGGCTCAAGAAACACCATATATTTT.

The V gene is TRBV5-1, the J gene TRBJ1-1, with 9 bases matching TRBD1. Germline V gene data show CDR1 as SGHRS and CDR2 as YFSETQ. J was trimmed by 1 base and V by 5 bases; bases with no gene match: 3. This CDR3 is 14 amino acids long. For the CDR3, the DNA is TGCGCCAGCAGAATGACAGGGGGGAACACTGAAGCTTTCTTT. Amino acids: CASRMTGGNTEAFF.

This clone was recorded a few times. The CDR3 sequence: CASSFRGGRGYTF. CDR3 coding DNA: TGCGCCAGCAGCTTCCGTGGGGGCAGGGGCTACACCTTC. The V call is TRBV5-1, the J call TRBJ1-2; possible D gene TRBD1, 6 bases. This CDR3 region has 13 residues. Germline assignment: CDR1 SGHRS and CDR2 YFSETQ. Trimming pared 2 bases from V and 8 bases from J, leaving 13 bases between.

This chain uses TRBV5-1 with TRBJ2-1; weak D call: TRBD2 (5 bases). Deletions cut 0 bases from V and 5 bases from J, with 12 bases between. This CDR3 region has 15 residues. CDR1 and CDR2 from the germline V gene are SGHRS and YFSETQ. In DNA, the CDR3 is TGCGCCAGCAGCTTGGGCCCCGTGAGGGACAATGAGCAGTTCTTC. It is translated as CASSLGPVRDNEQFF.

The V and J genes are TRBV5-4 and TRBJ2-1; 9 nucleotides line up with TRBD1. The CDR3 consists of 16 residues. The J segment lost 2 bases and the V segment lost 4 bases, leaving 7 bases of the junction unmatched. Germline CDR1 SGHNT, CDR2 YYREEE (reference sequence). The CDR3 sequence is CASSPTGGRPYNEQFF. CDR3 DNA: TGTGCCAGCAGCCCAACAGGGGGCCGGCCCTACAATGAGCAGTTCTTC.

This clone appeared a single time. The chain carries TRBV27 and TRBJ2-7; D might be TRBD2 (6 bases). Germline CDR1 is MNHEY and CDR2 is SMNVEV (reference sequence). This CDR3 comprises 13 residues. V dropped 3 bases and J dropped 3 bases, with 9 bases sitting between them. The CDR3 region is CASSLGGYYEQYF. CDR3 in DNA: TGTGCCAGCAGTTTGGGGGGATACTACGAGCAGTACTTC.

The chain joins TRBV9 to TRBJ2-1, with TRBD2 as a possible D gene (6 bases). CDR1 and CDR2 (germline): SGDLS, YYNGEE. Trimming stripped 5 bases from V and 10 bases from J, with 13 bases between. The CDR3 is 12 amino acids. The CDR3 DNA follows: TGTGCCAGCAGACCACCGGGGGTGGAGCAGTTCTTC. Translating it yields CASRPPGVEQFF.

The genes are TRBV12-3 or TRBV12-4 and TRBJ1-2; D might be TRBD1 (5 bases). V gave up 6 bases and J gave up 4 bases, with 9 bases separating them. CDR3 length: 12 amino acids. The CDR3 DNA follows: TGTGCCAGCAGGGGGGGTGCCTATGGCTACACCTTC. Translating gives CASRGGAYGYTF.

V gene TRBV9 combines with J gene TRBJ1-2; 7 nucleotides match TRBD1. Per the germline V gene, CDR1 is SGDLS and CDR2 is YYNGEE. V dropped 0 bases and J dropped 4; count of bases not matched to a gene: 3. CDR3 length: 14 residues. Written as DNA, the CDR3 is TGTGCCAGCAGCGTAGTCGGACAGGCCTATGGCTACACCTTC. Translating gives CASSVVGQAYGYTF.

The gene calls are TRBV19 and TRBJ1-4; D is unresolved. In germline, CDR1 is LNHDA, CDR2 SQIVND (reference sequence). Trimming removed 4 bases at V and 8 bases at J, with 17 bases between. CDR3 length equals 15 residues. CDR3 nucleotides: TGTGCCAGTAGTACAGCCGGGTCTTCGGGGGAAAAACTGTTTTTT. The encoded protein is CASSTAGSSGEKLFF.

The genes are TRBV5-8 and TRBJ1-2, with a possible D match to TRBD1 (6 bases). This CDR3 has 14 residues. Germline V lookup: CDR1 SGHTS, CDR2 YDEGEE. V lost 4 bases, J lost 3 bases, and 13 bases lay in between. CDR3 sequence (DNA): TGTGCCAGCAGCCCGTCCGGGACACACTATGGCTACACCTTC. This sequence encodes CASSPSGTHYGYTF.

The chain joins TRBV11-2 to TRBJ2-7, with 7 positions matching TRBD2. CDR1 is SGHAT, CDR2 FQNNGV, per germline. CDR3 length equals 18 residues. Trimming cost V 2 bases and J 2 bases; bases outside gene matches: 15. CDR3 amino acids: CASSLFKVSGLAAYEQYF. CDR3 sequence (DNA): TGTGCCAGCAGCTTATTTAAGGTTTCGGGGCTAGCGGCCTACGAGCAGTACTTC. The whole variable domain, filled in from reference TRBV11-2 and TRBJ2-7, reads EAGVAQSPRYKIIEKRQSVAFWCNPISGHATLYWYQQILGQGPKLLIQFQNNGVVDDSQLPKDRFSAERLKGVDSTLKIQPAKLEDSAVYLCASSLFKVSGLAAYEQYFGPGTRLTVT.

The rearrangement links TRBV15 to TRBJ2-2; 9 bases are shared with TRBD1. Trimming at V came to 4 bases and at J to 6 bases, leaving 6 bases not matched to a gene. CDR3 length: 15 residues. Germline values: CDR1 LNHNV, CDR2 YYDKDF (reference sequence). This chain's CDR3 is CATSNRDRVAGELFF. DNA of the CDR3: TGTGCCACCAGCAACCGGGACAGGGTGGCCGGGGAGCTGTTTTTT.

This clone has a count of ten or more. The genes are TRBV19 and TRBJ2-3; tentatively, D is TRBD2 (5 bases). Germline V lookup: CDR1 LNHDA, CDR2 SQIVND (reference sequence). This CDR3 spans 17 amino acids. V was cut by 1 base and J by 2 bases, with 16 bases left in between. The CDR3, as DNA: TGTGCCAGTAGTATAGGTGCGGGCCTTTCCTACACAGATACGCAGTATTTT. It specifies CASSIGAGLSYTDTQYF.

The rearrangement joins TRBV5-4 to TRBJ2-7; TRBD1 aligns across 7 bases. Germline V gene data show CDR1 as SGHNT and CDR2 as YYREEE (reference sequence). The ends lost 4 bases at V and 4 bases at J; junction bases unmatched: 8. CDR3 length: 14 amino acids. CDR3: CASSRKGAGYEQYF. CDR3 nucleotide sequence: TGTGCCAGCAGCCGCAAGGGGGCGGGTTACGAGCAGTACTTC. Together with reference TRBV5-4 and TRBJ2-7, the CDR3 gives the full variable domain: ETGVTQSPTHLIKTRGQQVTLRCSSQSGHNTVSWYQQALGQGPQFIFQYYREEENGRGNFPPRFSGLQFPNYSSELNVNALELDDSALYLCASSRKGAGYEQYFGPGTRLTVT.

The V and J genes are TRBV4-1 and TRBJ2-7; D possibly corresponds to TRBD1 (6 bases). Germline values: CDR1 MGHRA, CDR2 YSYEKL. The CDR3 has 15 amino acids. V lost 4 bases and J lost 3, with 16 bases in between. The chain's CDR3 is CASSPTGQLNYEQYF. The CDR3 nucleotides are TGCGCCAGCAGCCCTACAGGACAGCTAAACTACGAGCAGTACTTC.

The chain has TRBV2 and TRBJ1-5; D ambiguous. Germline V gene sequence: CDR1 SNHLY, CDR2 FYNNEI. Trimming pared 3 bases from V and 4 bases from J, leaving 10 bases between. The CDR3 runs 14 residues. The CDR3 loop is CASSDSLVNQPQHF. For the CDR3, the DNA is TGTGCCAGCAGTGACAGCCTAGTAAATCAGCCCCAGCATTTT.

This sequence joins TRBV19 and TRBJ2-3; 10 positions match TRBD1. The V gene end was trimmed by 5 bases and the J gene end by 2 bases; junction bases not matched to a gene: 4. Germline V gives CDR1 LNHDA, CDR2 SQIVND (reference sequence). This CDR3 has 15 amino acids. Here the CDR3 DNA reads TGTGCCAGTAGTCCGGGACAGGGGAACACAGATACGCAGTATTTT. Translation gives CASSPGQGNTDTQYF.

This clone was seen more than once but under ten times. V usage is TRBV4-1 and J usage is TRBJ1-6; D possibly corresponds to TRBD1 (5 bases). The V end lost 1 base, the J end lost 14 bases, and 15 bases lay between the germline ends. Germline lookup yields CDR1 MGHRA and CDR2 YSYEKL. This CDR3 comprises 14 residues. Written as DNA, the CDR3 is TGCGCCAGCAGCCAAGGGGGCAGCTTTGCCACCCTCCACTTT. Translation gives CASSQGGSFATLHF.

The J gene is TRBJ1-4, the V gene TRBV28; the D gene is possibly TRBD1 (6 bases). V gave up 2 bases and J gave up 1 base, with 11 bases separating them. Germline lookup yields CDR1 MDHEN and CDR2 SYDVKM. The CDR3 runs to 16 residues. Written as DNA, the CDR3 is TGTGCCAGCAGTTTAGGACAGCCAGGAACTAATGAAAAACTGTTTTTT. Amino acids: CASSLGQPGTNEKLFF.

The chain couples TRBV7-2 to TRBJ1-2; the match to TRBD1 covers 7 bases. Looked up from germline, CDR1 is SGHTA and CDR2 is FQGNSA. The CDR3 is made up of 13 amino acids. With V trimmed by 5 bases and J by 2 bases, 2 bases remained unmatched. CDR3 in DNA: TGTGCCAGCAGCCCGGACAGGAACTATGGCTACACCTTC. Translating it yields CASSPDRNYGYTF.

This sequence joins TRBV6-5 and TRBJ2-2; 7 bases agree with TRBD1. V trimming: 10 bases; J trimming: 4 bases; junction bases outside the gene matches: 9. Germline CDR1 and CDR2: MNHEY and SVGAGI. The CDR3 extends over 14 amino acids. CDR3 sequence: CATSQGQSTGELFF. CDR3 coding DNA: TGTGCCACCTCACAGGGACAGAGCACCGGGGAGCTGTTTTTT.

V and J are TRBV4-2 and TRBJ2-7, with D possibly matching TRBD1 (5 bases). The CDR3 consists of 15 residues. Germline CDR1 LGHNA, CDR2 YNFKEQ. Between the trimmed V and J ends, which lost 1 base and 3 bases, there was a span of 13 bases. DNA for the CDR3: TGTGCCAGCAGCCAAGCTAATAGACAGAGCTACGAGCAGTACTTC. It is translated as CASSQANRQSYEQYF.

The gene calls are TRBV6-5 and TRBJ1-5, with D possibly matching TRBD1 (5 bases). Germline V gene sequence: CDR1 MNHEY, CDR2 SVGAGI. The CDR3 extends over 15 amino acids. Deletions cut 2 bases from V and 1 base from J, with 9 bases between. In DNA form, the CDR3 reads TGTGCCAGCAGTTACAAGTACAGGAGCAATCAGCCCCAGCATTTT. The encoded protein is CASSYKYRSNQPQHF.

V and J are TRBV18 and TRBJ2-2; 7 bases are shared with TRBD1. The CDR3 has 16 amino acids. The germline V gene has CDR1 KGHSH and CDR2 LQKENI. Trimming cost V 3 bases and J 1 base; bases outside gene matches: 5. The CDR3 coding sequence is TGTGCCAGCTCACCGTTTACAGGGGAGAACACCGGGGAGCTGTTTTTT. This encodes CASSPFTGENTGELFF.

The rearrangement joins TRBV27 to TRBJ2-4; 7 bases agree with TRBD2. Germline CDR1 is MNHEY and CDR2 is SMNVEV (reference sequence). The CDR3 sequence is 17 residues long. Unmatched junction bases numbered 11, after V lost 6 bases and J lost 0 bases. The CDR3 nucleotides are TGTGCCAGCAGCCCCTGGCGGGAGAGGGTAGCCAAAAACATTCAGTACTTC. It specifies CASSPWRERVAKNIQYF.

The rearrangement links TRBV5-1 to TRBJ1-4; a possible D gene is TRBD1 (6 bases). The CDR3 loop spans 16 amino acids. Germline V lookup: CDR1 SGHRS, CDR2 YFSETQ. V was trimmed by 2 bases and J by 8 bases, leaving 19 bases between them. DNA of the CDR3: TGCGCCAGCAGCTTAACCCCGGGGCAGGGGAGCGAAAAACTGTTTTTT. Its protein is CASSLTPGQGSEKLFF.